The 30 T cell receptor beta chains listed next were all sequenced from one sample in a study of shared clonotypes between healthy human individuals. The method was immunoSEQ multiplex PCR; TCRdb's version includes in-frame clones alone and lacks a portion of them. Here the sample spans 2.5 million or so clones, around nine tenths being singletons. Sequenced: naive CD4+ T cells sorted from blood. Subset: CD45RA+ positively selected. The receptors stem from a man between 18 and 35 years old in good health.

The chain employs TRBV7-2 and TRBJ2-2, with no clear D. Germline-derived CDR1 and CDR2 are SGHTA and FQGNSA. The CDR3 sequence is 13 residues long. The V gene lost 3 bases and the J gene lost 5 bases, with 7 bases spanning the gap. The CDR3 loop is CASSFVPTGELFF. The CDR3 coding sequence is TGTGCCAGCAGCTTTGTGCCTACCGGGGAGCTGTTTTTT. Looking up the rest from reference TRBV7-2 and TRBJ2-2 gives the full variable domain: GAGVSQSPSNKVTEKGKDVELRCDPISGHTALYWYRQSLGQGLEFLIYFQGNSAPDKSGLPSDRFSAERTGGSVSTLTIQRTQQEDSAVYLCASSFVPTGELFFGEGSRLTVL.

The rearrangement uses TRBV30 and TRBJ2-6, with 12 bases identical to TRBD1. This CDR3 spans 21 amino acids. The germline CDR1 and CDR2 sequences are GTSNPN and SVGIG (reference sequence). Trimming removed 2 bases from V and 0 bases from J; junction bases left unmatched: 14. CDR3 amino acids: CAWSTYGTGGHPSSGANVLTF. The CDR3 DNA reads TGTGCCTGGAGTACATATGGGACAGGGGGCCATCCTAGCTCTGGGGCCAACGTCCTGACTTTC.

The chain has TRBV25-1 and TRBJ2-5; possible D gene TRBD2, 6 bases. The end of the DNA aligns better with TRBJ2-7, so the J call may be wrong. The CDR3 consists of 15 residues. Germline values: CDR1 MGHDK, CDR2 SYGVNS. The CDR3 protein is CASSENKRLGYEQYF. DNA for the CDR3: TGTGCCAGCAGTGAAAATAAGAGACTAGGTTACGAGCAGTACTTC.

The chain carries TRBV6-6 and TRBJ1-6, with no clear D. V was clipped by 7 bases and J by 4 bases, with 11 bases between them. Per the germline V gene, CDR1 is MNHNY and CDR2 is SVGAGI (reference sequence). This CDR3 spans 14 amino acids. CDR3 DNA: TGTGCCAGCACCGTCGAAGATTATAATTCACCCCTCCACTTT. It specifies CASTVEDYNSPLHF.

The rearrangement uses TRBV21-1 and TRBJ1-5. TRBV21-1 is assigned pseudogene status. The CDR3 is made up of 16 amino acids. The CDR3 coding sequence is TGTGCCAGCAGCAAAGGCGAAACTTATAGCAATCAGCCCCAGCATTTT. Its translation: CASSKGETYSNQPQHF.

On this clone: The junction shows a germline mismatch at one end, possibly a read error. The chain couples TRBV19 to TRBJ2-7; a weak D match, TRBD2 (6 bases). The CDR3 is made up of 12 amino acids. Germline loops: CDR1 LNHDA, CDR2 SQIVND (reference sequence). The CDR3 DNA sequence: TGTGCCAGTAGTATAGAGGCGGGGCAGCTTAACTTC. It specifies CASSIEAGQLNF. The variable domain in full, with the rest retrieved from reference TRBV19 and TRBJ2-7, is DGGITQSPKYLFRKEGQNVTLSCEQNLNHDAMYWYRQDPGQGLRLIYYSQIVNDFQKGDIAEGYSVSREKKESFPLTVTSAQKNPTAFYLCASSIEAGQLNFGPGTRLTVT.

The gene calls are TRBV7-2 and TRBJ2-5, with D tentatively TRBD1 (6 bases). Germline V gives CDR1 SGHTA, CDR2 FQGNSA. V gave up 2 bases and J gave up 1 base, with 11 bases separating them. The CDR3 contains 15 residues. The CDR3 loop is CASSLYRAFQETQYF. The CDR3 nucleotides read TGTGCCAGCAGCTTATACAGGGCGTTCCAAGAGACCCAGTACTTC.

CDR3 residues: CASSLIGGQPQETQYF. CDR3 sequence (DNA): TGTGCCAGCAGCTTAATCGGGGGACAACCTCAAGAGACCCAGTACTTC. V is TRBV7-2 and J is TRBJ2-5; the D gene could be TRBD1 or TRBD2 (6 bases each). This CDR3 spans 16 amino acids. Trimming cost V 2 bases and J 2 bases, with 15 bases left between them. The V gene's germline CDR1 is SGHTA and CDR2 FQGNSA.

V is TRBV5-1 and J is TRBJ1-1; D is ambiguous. The V end was cut by 0 bases, the J end by 1 base, with 19 bases between. The CDR3 has 18 residues. The V gene's germline CDR1 is SGHRS and CDR2 YFSETQ. In DNA form, the CDR3 reads TGCGCCAGCAGCTTGGAGGTTGGTGTACCCTCTCGGAACACTGAAGCTTTCTTT. This gives the protein CASSLEVGVPSRNTEAFF.

This sequence joins TRBV4-3 and TRBJ1-6; maybe TRBD1 (5 bases). Trimming stripped 1 base from V and 7 bases from J, with 11 bases between. The CDR3 runs to 15 residues. CDR1 LGHNA and CDR2 YSLEER come from the germline V gene. This CDR3 is CASSQGQGVNSPLHF. CDR3 bases: TGCGCCAGCAGCCAAGGGCAGGGCGTAAATTCACCCCTCCACTTT.

The V gene is TRBV5-5, the J gene TRBJ2-1; D is perhaps TRBD2 (5 bases). Germline CDR1 and CDR2: SGHKS and YYEKEE (reference sequence). Trimming left V 4 bases short and J 0 bases short, with 14 bases between. This CDR3 contains 16 residues. The CDR3 DNA is TGTGCCAGCAGCGCCGGACTGGGAAGCTCCTACAATGAGCAGTTCTTC. Residues: CASSAGLGSSYNEQFF.

This sequence joins TRBV2 and TRBJ1-5; TRBD1 is a possible D gene (5 bases). V shed 6 bases and J shed 1 base, with 13 bases lying between them. The CDR3 contains 15 residues. CDR1 is SNHLY and CDR2 is FYNNEI in the germline V gene. CDR3 loop: CASRGKSGSNQPQHF. CDR3 in DNA: TGTGCCAGCAGGGGTAAATCAGGGAGCAATCAGCCCCAGCATTTT.

The rearrangement uses TRBV4-1 and TRBJ2-7; no reliable D call. Between the trimmed V and J ends, which lost 4 bases and 5 bases, there was a span of 18 bases. The CDR3 consists of 15 residues. CDR1 and CDR2 from the germline V gene are MGHRA and YSYEKL. DNA for the CDR3: TGCGCCAGCAGCCGAGCCGTGGGTGGAACCCACGAGCAGTACTTC. Its translation is CASSRAVGGTHEQYF.

The chain combines TRBV18 with TRBJ1-1; D ambiguous. The CDR3 length is 14 residues. In germline, CDR1 is KGHSH, CDR2 LQKENI. The V and J ends lost 1 base and 0 bases respectively, with 6 bases between them. The chain's CDR3 is CASSPQYMNTEAFF. CDR3 DNA: TGTGCCAGCTCACCACAATACATGAACACTGAAGCTTTCTTT.

The genes are TRBV28 and TRBJ1-4; 9 bases are shared with TRBD1. Germline-derived CDR1 and CDR2 are MDHEN and SYDVKM. The CDR3 runs to 15 residues. Trimming at V came to 5 bases and at J to 8 bases, leaving 9 bases not matched to a gene. The CDR3 region is CASSRPGQGQEKLFF. The CDR3 nucleotides are TGTGCCAGCAGTCGCCCGGGACAGGGACAAGAAAAACTGTTTTTT.

The DNA for the CDR3 is TGCGCCAGCAGCCTAGCGGGGCAAAATGAGCAGTTCTTC. It specifies CASSLAGQNEQFF. The chain has TRBV5-1 and TRBJ2-1; 9 bases are a match to TRBD2. Germline V gene lookup returns CDR1 SGHRS and CDR2 YFSETQ. The CDR3 spans 13 residues. The J segment lost 7 bases and the V segment lost 4 bases, leaving 3 bases of the junction unmatched.

For this clone: The sample holds other DNA sequences that translate to the same CDR3. The chain employs TRBV10-1 and TRBJ1-1; D unclear. The germline V and J ends were trimmed by 3 bases and 0 bases, with 5 bases remaining between them. Per the germline V gene, CDR1 is WNHNN and CDR2 is SYGVQD (reference sequence). The CDR3 has 13 amino acids. The CDR3 is CASSDSVNTEAFF. Here the CDR3 DNA reads TGCGCCAGCAGTGATTCCGTGAACACTGAAGCTTTCTTT.

The chain joins TRBV4-2 to TRBJ1-4; D unclear. Trimming took 0 bases from V and 8 from J, leaving 13 bases between them. Per germline, CDR1 LGHNA and CDR2 YNFKEQ. The CDR3 spans 15 residues. The CDR3 here is CASSQDQQKGEKLFF. CDR3 nucleotide sequence: TGTGCCAGCAGCCAAGACCAGCAAAAGGGCGAAAAACTGTTTTTT.

The CDR3: CATGQREKLFF. The DNA for the CDR3 is TGTGCCACTGGACAACGGGAAAAACTGTTTTTT. The rearrangement links TRBV30 to TRBJ1-4, with D possibly being TRBD1 (5 bases). CDR3 size: 11 residues. The germline V gene has CDR1 GTSNPN and CDR2 SVGIG (reference sequence). Deletions cut 8 bases from V and 8 bases from J, with 12 bases between.

The rearrangement joins TRBV7-2 to TRBJ1-5; D is uncertain. Germline values: CDR1 SGHTA, CDR2 FQGNSA. Trimming cost V 3 bases and J 4 bases, with 13 bases left between them. CDR3 size: 15 residues. For the CDR3, the DNA is TGTGCCAGCAGCTTGGGAGGGAATACGAATCAGCCCCAGCATTTT. Encoded protein: CASSLGGNTNQPQHF.

This sequence joins TRBV5-6 and TRBJ1-4; D is possibly TRBD1 (5 bases). CDR3 length: 15 amino acids. The V gene lost 4 bases and the J gene lost 3 bases, with 13 bases spanning the gap. The germline V gene has CDR1 SGHDT and CDR2 YYEEEE. CDR3 loop: CASSEVGGANEKLFF. Here the CDR3 DNA reads TGTGCCAGCAGCGAGGTCGGGGGTGCTAATGAAAAACTGTTTTTT.

A remark on this clone: Different DNA sequences within this sample yield the same CDR3. The J gene is TRBJ2-7, the V gene TRBV7-3; 7 positions agree with TRBD2. This CDR3 has 13 residues. After removal of 5 bases from V and 4 bases from J, the junction contained 5 bases not matched to a gene. From germline, CDR1 is SGHTA and CDR2 FQGTGA. The CDR3 nucleotides are TGTGCCAGCAGCCCTCAAGCGGGATACGAGCAGTACTTC. This encodes CASSPQAGYEQYF.

As to this clone: Other DNA sequences of this sample code for an identical CDR3. The chain has TRBV6-5 and TRBJ2-1; maybe TRBD1 (5 bases). CDR3 size: 14 residues. V was shortened by 2 bases and J by 4 bases, with 9 bases between the two germline ends. CDR1 is MNHEY, CDR2 SVGAGI, per germline. The CDR3 sequence is CASSYSDSYNEQFF. CDR3 bases: TGTGCCAGCAGTTACAGCGACAGTTACAATGAGCAGTTCTTC.

This chain links TRBV5-1 with TRBJ2-5, with 9 nucleotides matching TRBD1. CDR1 and CDR2 (germline): SGHRS, YFSETQ. This CDR3 contains 15 residues. V lost 4 bases, J lost 5 bases, and 9 bases stayed unmatched. In DNA form, the CDR3 reads TGCGCCAGCAGCAGACAGACAGGGGGTTGGGAGACCCAGTACTTC. Encoded protein: CASSRQTGGWETQYF.

The rearrangement joins TRBV10-3 to TRBJ2-2; perhaps TRBD2 as D (5 bases). Trimming took off 10 bases at V and 0 bases at J, with 12 bases between the two ends. This CDR3 is built from 14 residues. Looked up from germline, CDR1 is ENHRY and CDR2 is SYGVKD. CDR3 residues: CATRGGANTGELFF. The CDR3 DNA is TGTGCCACCCGGGGTGGGGCGAACACCGGGGAGCTGTTTTTT.

The chain carries TRBV7-6 and TRBJ2-7, with a possible D match to TRBD2 (7 bases). The CDR3 is 14 amino acids. V lost 4 bases, J lost 6 bases, and 16 bases lay in between. In germline, CDR1 is SGHVS, CDR2 FNYEAQ. The CDR3 DNA reads TGTGCCAGCAGCTCCTGGGGGGGAGGGGGCGAGCAGTACTTC. The encoded protein is CASSSWGGGGEQYF.

The chain employs TRBV6-5 and TRBJ2-7; 7 bases line up with TRBD1. V trimming: 4 bases; J trimming: 2 bases; junction bases outside the gene matches: 8. Germline CDR1 and CDR2: MNHEY and SVGAGI. The CDR3 is 15 residues long. The CDR3: CASSSHPGTAYEQYF. The DNA for the CDR3 is TGTGCCAGCAGTTCCCATCCCGGGACAGCCTACGAGCAGTACTTC.

With respect to this clone: At the DNA level, this CDR3 is encoded by other sequences in the same sample as well. The chain is built from TRBV11-2 and TRBJ1-3; the D is unclear. Germline V gives CDR1 SGHAT, CDR2 FQNNGV. V was trimmed by 5 bases and J by 0 bases, leaving 8 bases between them. This CDR3 comprises 14 residues. CDR3 residues: CASSPDGSGNTIYF. CDR3 sequence (DNA): TGTGCCAGCAGCCCAGACGGCTCTGGAAACACCATATATTTT.

The chain combines TRBV28 with TRBJ2-7; the D gene could be TRBD1 or TRBD2 (6 bases each). Trimming removed 7 bases at V and 1 base at J, with 17 bases between. Looked up from germline, CDR1 is MDHEN and CDR2 is SYDVKM. CDR3 size: 15 residues. The CDR3 bases are TGTGCCAGCACCCTAACGGTAGGGGGGTCCTACGAGCAGTACTTC. This encodes CASTLTVGGSYEQYF.

The V and J genes are TRBV6-5 and TRBJ1-1; D is ambiguous. The germline gives CDR1 MNHEY, CDR2 SVGAGI. V lost 7 bases and J 11 bases, leaving 20 bases between the germline ends. CDR3 length: 13 amino acids. The CDR3 protein is CASTSDRAQGAFF. DNA of the CDR3: TGTGCCAGCACCTCCGACCGCGCTCAAGGGGCTTTCTTT.